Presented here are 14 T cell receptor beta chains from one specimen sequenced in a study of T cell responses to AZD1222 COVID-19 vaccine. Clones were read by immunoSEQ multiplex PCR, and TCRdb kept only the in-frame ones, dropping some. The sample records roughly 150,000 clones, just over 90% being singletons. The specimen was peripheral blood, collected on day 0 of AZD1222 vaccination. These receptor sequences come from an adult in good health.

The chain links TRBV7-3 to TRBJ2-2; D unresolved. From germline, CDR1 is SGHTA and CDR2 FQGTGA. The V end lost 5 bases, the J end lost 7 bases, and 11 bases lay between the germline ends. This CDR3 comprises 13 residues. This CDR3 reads CASSPLPNGELFF. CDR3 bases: TGTGCCAGCAGCCCCCTTCCCAACGGGGAGCTGTTTTTT.

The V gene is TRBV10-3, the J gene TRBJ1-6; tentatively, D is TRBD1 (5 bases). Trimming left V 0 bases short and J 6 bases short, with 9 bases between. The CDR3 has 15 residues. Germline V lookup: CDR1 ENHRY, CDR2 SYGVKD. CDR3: CAISESGRGNSPLHF. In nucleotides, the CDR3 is TGTGCCATCAGTGAGTCGGGACGGGGTAATTCACCCCTCCACTTT.

CDR3 sequence reads: CASNRQAGEQYF. The CDR3 DNA sequence: TGTGCCAGCAACCGGCAGGCGGGCGAGCAGTACTTC. The rearrangement uses TRBV28 and TRBJ2-7; a possible D gene is TRBD2 (5 bases). The length of the CDR3 is 12 residues. Per the germline V gene, CDR1 is MDHEN and CDR2 is SYDVKM. V was trimmed by 7 bases and J by 6 bases, leaving 13 bases between them.

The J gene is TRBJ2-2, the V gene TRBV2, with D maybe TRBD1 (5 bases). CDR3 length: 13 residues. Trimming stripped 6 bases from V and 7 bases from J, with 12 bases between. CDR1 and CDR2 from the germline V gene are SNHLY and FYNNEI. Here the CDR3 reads CASSPRVVGELFF. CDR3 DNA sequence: TGTGCCAGCAGCCCCAGGGTGGTCGGGGAGCTGTTTTTT.

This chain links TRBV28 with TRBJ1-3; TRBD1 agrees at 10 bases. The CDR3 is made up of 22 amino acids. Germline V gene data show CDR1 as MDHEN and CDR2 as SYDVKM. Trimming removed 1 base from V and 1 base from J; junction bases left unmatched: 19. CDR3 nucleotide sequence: TGTGCCAGCAGTTTATTGGTGCCAAAAAGGGACAGGGGACCCGGTTCTGGAAACACCATATATTTT. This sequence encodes CASSLLVPKRDRGPGSGNTIYF. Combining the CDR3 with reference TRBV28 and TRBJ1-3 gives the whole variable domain DVKVTQSSRYLVKRTGEKVFLECVQDMDHENMFWYRQDPGLGLRLIYFSYDVKMKEKGDIPEGYSVSREKKERFSLILESASTNQTSMYLCASSLLVPKRDRGPGSGNTIYFGEGSWLTVV.

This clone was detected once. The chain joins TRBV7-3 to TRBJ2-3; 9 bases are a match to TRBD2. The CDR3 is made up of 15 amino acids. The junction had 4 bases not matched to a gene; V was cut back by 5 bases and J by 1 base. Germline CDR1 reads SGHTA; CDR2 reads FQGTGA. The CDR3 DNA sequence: TGTGCCAGCAGCCTTCGACTAGCGGGCACAGATACGCAGTATTTT. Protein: CASSLRLAGTDTQYF.

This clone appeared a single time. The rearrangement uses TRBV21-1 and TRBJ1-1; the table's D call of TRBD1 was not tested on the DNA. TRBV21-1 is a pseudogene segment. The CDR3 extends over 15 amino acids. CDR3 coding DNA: TGTGCCAGCAGCAAAGATAAGGGGCCGAGTGGTGAAGCTTTCTTT. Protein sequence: CASSKDKGPSGEAFF.

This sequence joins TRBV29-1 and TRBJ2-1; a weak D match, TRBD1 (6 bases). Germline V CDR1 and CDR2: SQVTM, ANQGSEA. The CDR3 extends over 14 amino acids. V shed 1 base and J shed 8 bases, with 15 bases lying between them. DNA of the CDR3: TGCAGCGTTGAAGTCCTCCAACAGGGATATGAGCAGTTCTTC. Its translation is CSVEVLQQGYEQFF.

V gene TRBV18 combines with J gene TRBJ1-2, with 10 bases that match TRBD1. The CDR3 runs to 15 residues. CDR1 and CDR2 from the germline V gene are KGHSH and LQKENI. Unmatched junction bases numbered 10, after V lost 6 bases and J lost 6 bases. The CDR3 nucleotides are TGTGCCAGCTCTATATCGACAGGGGGCGGTGATGGCTACACCTTC. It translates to CASSISTGGGDGYTF.

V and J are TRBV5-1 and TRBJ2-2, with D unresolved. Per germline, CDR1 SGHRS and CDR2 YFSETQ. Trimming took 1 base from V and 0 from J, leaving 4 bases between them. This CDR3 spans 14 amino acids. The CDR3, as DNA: TGCGCCAGCAGCTTGAGGACGAACACCGGGGAGCTGTTTTTT. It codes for CASSLRTNTGELFF.

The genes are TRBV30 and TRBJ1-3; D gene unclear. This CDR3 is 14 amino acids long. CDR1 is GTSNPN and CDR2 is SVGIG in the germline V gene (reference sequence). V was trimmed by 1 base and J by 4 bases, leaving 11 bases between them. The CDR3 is CAWSGQSIGNTIYF. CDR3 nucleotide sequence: TGTGCCTGGAGTGGTCAGTCCATCGGAAACACCATATATTTT. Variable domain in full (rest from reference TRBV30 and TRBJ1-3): SQTIHQWPATLVQPVGSPLSLECTVEGTSNPNLYWYRQAAGRGLQLLFYSVGIGQISSEVPQNLSASRPQDRQFILSSKKLLLSDSGFYLCAWSGQSIGNTIYFGEGSWLTVV.

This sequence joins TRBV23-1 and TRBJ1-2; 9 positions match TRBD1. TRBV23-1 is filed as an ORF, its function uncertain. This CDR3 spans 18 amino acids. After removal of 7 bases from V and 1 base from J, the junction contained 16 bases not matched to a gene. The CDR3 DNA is TGCGCCAGCACCCAATCCGGGACAGGGTTGTTCTGTAACTATGGCTACACCTTC. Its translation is CASTQSGTGLFCNYGYTF.

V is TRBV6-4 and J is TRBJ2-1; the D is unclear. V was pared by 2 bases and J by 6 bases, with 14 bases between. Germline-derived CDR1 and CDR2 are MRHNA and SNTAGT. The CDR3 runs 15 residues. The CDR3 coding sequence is TGTGCCAGCAGTGACGACTCCAGCAGCGCCAATGAGCAGTTCTTC. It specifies CASSDDSSSANEQFF.

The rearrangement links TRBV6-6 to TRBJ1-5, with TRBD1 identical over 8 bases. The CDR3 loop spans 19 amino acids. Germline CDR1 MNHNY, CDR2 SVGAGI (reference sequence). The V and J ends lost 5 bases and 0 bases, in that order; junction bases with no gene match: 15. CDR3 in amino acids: CASSHHWDRRGRSNQPQHF. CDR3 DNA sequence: TGTGCCAGCAGTCACCATTGGGACAGGCGTGGACGTAGCAATCAGCCCCAGCATTTT.